This T cell receptor (beta chain) is from a study of blood T cell repertoires in COVID-19. Study background: PBMCs, B-cell-depleted T cells, or T cells were the source of the cDNA or gDNA that made up the material.

Here immunoSEQ multiplex PCR was the method, and the copy in TCRdb shows in-frame clones only, minus some. The repertoire holds about 160,000 clones, with under 90% as singletons. Concerning this clone itself: Different DNA sequences within this sample yield the same CDR3.

The sample comprised PBMCs or T cells enriched from blood (not recorded which). This receptor was obtained from a woman aged 45-65 years who had recovered from COVID-19.

The CDR3 nucleotides read TGTGCCAGCAGCCTCAGGGCAGGCCCGTATAGCAATCAGCCCCAGCATTTT. This codes for CASSLRAGPYSNQPQHF. This chain uses TRBV7-8 with TRBJ1-5; D perhaps matches TRBD1 (5 bases). Deletions cut 5 bases from V and 0 bases from J, with 17 bases between. Looked up from germline, CDR1 is SGHVS and CDR2 is FQNEAQ. This CDR3 region has 17 residues.